The clone carrying this TCR beta chain appeared a single time. The data are from a study of blood T cell repertoires in COVID-19. The wider study: The origin of the acute and convalescent COVID-19 samples was the United States, Italy and Spain. PBMCs, B-cell-depleted T cells, or T cells were the source of the cDNA or gDNA that made up the material.

The authors' processing: The authors estimated nucleated cell counts from reference gene primer amplification. The protocol was immunoSEQ multiplex PCR, while the TCRdb copy is restricted to in-frame clones and leaves out a portion. V and J calls plus clone size are reproduced from that table; the DNA served to infer D and trimming. The data contain roughly 200,000 clones, roughly 80% of them singletons. Enrolment of Seattle patients took place during active infection, and they were followed longitudinally. V lost 4 bases and J lost 5, with 13 bases in between. Germline loops: CDR1 KGHDR, CDR2 SFDVKD. The CDR3 is 15 amino acids.

The chain joins TRBV24-1 to TRBJ2-2, with TRBD2 as a possible D gene (6 bases). This clonotype originated in a woman aged 40-49 years with COVID-19, enrolled during active disease. The sequencing input was peripheral blood. DNA for the CDR3: TGTGCCACCAGTGACTACCCCCGGGGGACCGGGGAGCTGTTTTTT. The encoded protein is CATSDYPRGTGELFF.